This is a list of T cell receptor beta chains from one sample in a study of cytomegalovirus exposure and HLA in healthy donors. TCRdb keeps only in-frame clones here, not all; method: immunoSEQ multiplex PCR. The repertoire holds 99,000 or so clones, with around 63% as singletons. Sequenced input: PBMCs. The receptors originated from a man under 40 in good health and CMV-seronegative. Each CDR3 is given with its conserved first and last residue. D genes are given only for firm matches. Rows give clone size only sometimes, using once, few, many, or a class for an expanded clone.

cdr3_nt | cdr3_aa | d_call | clone_size | cdr3_length | j_call | v_call
TGTGCCAGCATGTCAGGGTCTATTACTGAGCAGTTCTTC | CASMSGSITEQFF | . | . | 13 | TRBJ2-1 | TRBV5-8
TGTGCCTGGACTAGCGGCATCCAAGAGACCCAGTACTTC | CAWTSGIQETQYF | TRBD2 | few | 13 | TRBJ2-5 | TRBV30
TGTGCCAGCAGCTTAAACAGGGCATCCTACGAGCAGTACTTC | CASSLNRASYEQYF | . | once | 14 | TRBJ2-7 | TRBV7-2
TGTGCCAGCAGCGTCCGAACAGGGGCCTATGGCTACACCTTC | CASSVRTGAYGYTF | TRBD1 | few | 14 | TRBJ1-2 | TRBV9
TGTGCCAGCAGGCAGGGGGCCCCTCTGAATGAGCAGTTCTTC | CASRQGAPLNEQFF | TRBD1 | few | 14 | TRBJ2-1 | TRBV6-5
TGTGCCAGCAGTCGACAGGGAGAGGGCAATCAGCCCCAGCATTTT | CASSRQGEGNQPQHF | TRBD1 | . | 15 | TRBJ1-5 | TRBV28
TGTGCCAGCAGCACGACTAGCGGAAGCTACGAGCAGTACTTC | CASSTTSGSYEQYF | TRBD2 | . | 14 | TRBJ2-7 | TRBV5-6
TGCAGCGTTGAAAACATTAACCAATATGAGCAGTTCTTC | CSVENINQYEQFF | . | . | 13 | TRBJ2-1 | TRBV29-1
TGTGCCAGCAGCTTGCAGGGAAACTATGGCTACACCTTC | CASSLQGNYGYTF | . | . | 13 | TRBJ1-2 | TRBV5-6
TGTGCCAGCAGTCGGGGACAGTTGCAAGGCTACACCTTC | CASSRGQLQGYTF | TRBD1 | . | 13 | TRBJ1-2 | TRBV28
TGTGCCAGCAGTGAAGTACAGGGGATCGCCGAGCAGTACTTC | CASSEVQGIAEQYF | TRBD1 | few | 14 | TRBJ2-7 | TRBV2
TGTGCCAGCAGTTTTCAACAGGGGGCTGTGTTAGCAACTAATGAAAAACTGTTTTTT | CASSFQQGAVLATNEKLFF | TRBD1 | . | 19 | TRBJ1-4 | TRBV28
TGCGCCAGCAGCCAAGATCAAGGCGGAACGGCCTACGAGCAGTACTTC | CASSQDQGGTAYEQYF | . | . | 16 | TRBJ2-7 | TRBV4-3
TGTGCCAGCAGCTACTCGAGGGGGGGCCTCGGAAACACCATATATTTT | CASSYSRGGLGNTIYF | . | . | 16 | TRBJ1-3 | TRBV6-5
TGCGCCAGCAGCCCCTCCGAGGACAGTCTTTACACCTTC | CASSPSEDSLYTF | . | . | 13 | TRBJ1-2 | TRBV4-3
TGCGCCAGCAGCCAAACCAGGGGGCTCACTGAAGCTTTCTTT | CASSQTRGLTEAFF | TRBD1 | once | 14 | TRBJ1-1 | TRBV11-2
TGTGCCAGCAGTTTACAGGACAGACACAATCAGCCCCAGCATTTT | CASSLQDRHNQPQHF | . | . | 15 | TRBJ1-5 | TRBV28
TGTGCCAGCAGTCCCCGGCCGGGCGAGCAGTACTTC | CASSPRPGEQYF | . | . | 12 | TRBJ2-7 | TRBV25-1
TGTGCCAGCAGCGATCTTCCGGGACAGGGGGGATTAGATACGCAGTATTTT | CASSDLPGQGGLDTQYF | TRBD1 | . | 17 | TRBJ2-3 | TRBV9
TGTGCCAGCAGCGCCTTGACCAGCGACTCAGATACGCAGTATTTT | CASSALTSDSDTQYF | . | few | 15 | TRBJ2-3 | TRBV9
TGTGCCAGCAGTCCCTCCCCCTATCCTGAAGCTTTCTTT | CASSPSPYPEAFF | . | . | 13 | TRBJ1-1 | TRBV27
TGTGCCAGTAGTGCGGGGACAGGTTTTCTTCGGCCCCAGCATTTT | CASSAGTGFLRPQHF | TRBD1 | . | 15 | TRBJ1-5 | TRBV19
TGTGCCAGTAGTAGAGACAGGGGGATGACCGGGGAGCTGTTTTTT | CASSRDRGMTGELFF | TRBD1 | once | 15 | TRBJ2-2 | TRBV19
TGTGCCAGTAGTATACGGGATAGCAATCAGCCCCAGCATTTT | CASSIRDSNQPQHF | . | . | 14 | TRBJ1-5 | TRBV19
TGTGCCAGCAGCTCAGGGGACATAACTGAAGCTTTCTTT | CASSSGDITEAFF | . | . | 13 | TRBJ1-1 | TRBV7-9
TGTGCCAGCAGCTTAATGCGACTAGCGGGAGCGGGTGAGCAGTTCTTC | CASSLMRLAGAGEQFF | TRBD2 | once | 16 | TRBJ2-1 | TRBV11-2
TGCGCCAGCAGCTACAGTAACCCTGATAGTGGCTACACCTTC | CASSYSNPDSGYTF | . | . | 14 | TRBJ1-2 | TRBV5-1
TGTGCCAGCAGCCCGCGACTAGCGGGAAGTATGCAGACCCAGTACTTC | CASSPRLAGSMQTQYF | TRBD2 | . | 16 | TRBJ2-5 | TRBV5-6